The rows below give T cell receptor beta chains drawn from one sample of a study of T cells in Graves' hyperthyroidism and ophthalmopathy. TCRdb independently ran MiXCR on the multiplex PCR reads; one entry per CDR3 protein. This sample has 560,000 or so distinct CDR3 sequences, with about 20% found just once. The material sequenced was blood. These receptors were obtained from a man aged 40-50 years with Graves' ophthalmopathy. CDR3s include the opening cysteine and the closing phenylalanine or tryptophan. The order of the fields is J gene, V gene, CDR3 protein.

J gene: TRBJ1-1
V gene: TRBV2
CDR3 protein: CASTWGRGNTEAFF

J gene: TRBJ1-1
V gene: TRBV5-1
CDR3 protein: CASSFRTDTEAFF

J gene: TRBJ1-1
V gene: TRBV6-1
CDR3 protein: CASRSPGQGFEAFF

J gene: TRBJ1-1
V gene: TRBV7-9
CDR3 protein: CASSLGAVGPSTEAFF

J gene: TRBJ2-1
V gene: TRBV2
CDR3 protein: CASSATSVTYNEQFF

J gene: TRBJ2-3
V gene: TRBV2
CDR3 protein: CASTGQGTDTQYF

J gene: TRBJ2-3
V gene: TRBV7-2
CDR3 protein: CASSSPPATDTQYF

J gene: TRBJ2-7
V gene: TRBV11-1
CDR3 protein: CASSLGDSTYEQYF

J gene: TRBJ2-7
V gene: TRBV20-1
CDR3 protein: CSARSRLAGPYEQYF

J gene: TRBJ1-2
V gene: TRBV30
CDR3 protein: CAWSPQDREGYGYTF

J gene: TRBJ2-4
V gene: TRBV7-2
CDR3 protein: CASSTDPQKFNIQYF

J gene: TRBJ1-2
V gene: TRBV5-6
CDR3 protein: CASSWGRQTYGYTF

J gene: TRBJ2-7
V gene: TRBV11-2
CDR3 protein: CASGYPPTGTSGRDINEQYF

J gene: TRBJ1-2
V gene: TRBV3-1
CDR3 protein: CASSQDLATRTF

J gene: TRBJ2-7
V gene: TRBV6-1
CDR3 protein: CASSEDRYEQYF